What follows are 30 T cell receptor beta chains derived from one specimen sequenced in a study of beta chain features in type 1 diabetes. Their target antigens are unknown. Isolated RNA was reverse transcribed in full, so expressed TCRB transcripts were sequenced. This table comes from immunoSEQ multiplex PCR, and its TCRdb copy is limited to in-frame clones, with some not included. The table lists roughly 330,000 clones, about 13% of them singletons. Study observations and caveats: Type 1 diabetes patients had TCRB CDR3s that were shorter (moderately but significantly so) in all four CD4+ subsets.

Sample: naive CD4+ T cells from blood. The receptor set was obtained from a young woman with type 1 diabetes.

The chain combines TRBV27 with TRBJ2-5; a weak D match, TRBD2 (6 bases). The ends were cut back, 4 bases at V and 2 bases at J, with 11 bases in the middle. Germline CDR1 reads MNHEY; CDR2 reads SMNVEV (reference sequence). The CDR3 has 14 amino acids. The CDR3 nucleotides are TGTGCCAGCAGTTCGCCGGGACTTCAAGAGACCCAGTACTTC. Encoded protein: CASSSPGLQETQYF.

The chain is built from TRBV11-3 and TRBJ1-1; TRBD1 matches at 7 bases. Trimming removed 6 bases from V and 0 bases from J; junction bases left unmatched: 4. The CDR3 length is 14 residues. Germline V gene data show CDR1 as SGHNT and CDR2 as YENEEA. CDR3 sequence: CASSKGGLNTEAFF. CDR3 sequence (DNA): TGTGCCAGCAGTAAAGGGGGCTTGAACACTGAAGCTTTCTTT.

This clone was observed a few times. J is TRBJ2-2 and V is TRBV5-1; 10 bases are shared with TRBD2. With V trimmed by 4 bases and J by 5 bases, 8 bases remained unmatched. Germline CDR1 SGHRS, CDR2 YFSETQ. The CDR3 is 16 residues long. Written as DNA, the CDR3 is TGCGCCAGCAGCCCGTCAGCGGGAGGGCTGACCGGGGAGCTGTTTTTT. It codes for CASSPSAGGLTGELFF. Full variable domain (rest looked up from reference TRBV5-1 and TRBJ2-2): KAGVTQTPRYLIKTRGQQVTLSCSPISGHRSVSWYQQTPGQGLQFLFEYFSETQRNKGNFPGRFSGRQFSNSRSEMNVSTLELGDSALYLCASSPSAGGLTGELFFGEGSRLTVL.

The CDR3 nucleotides read TGTGCCAGCAGCTTATGGCGAGGAGGAAAGGCTGAAGCTTTCTTT. This encodes CASSLWRGGKAEAFF. The rearrangement links TRBV7-9 to TRBJ1-1; D is uncertain. The germline CDR1 and CDR2 sequences are SEHNR and FQNEAQ (reference sequence). The ends were cut back, 2 bases at V and 6 bases at J, with 16 bases in the middle. The CDR3 consists of 15 residues.

This clone was detected ten times or more. CDR3: CASSAETNIQYF. DNA for the CDR3: TGTGCCAGCAGCGCAGAGACTAACATTCAGTACTTC. This chain connects TRBV7-9 to TRBJ2-4; D gene ambiguous. V was trimmed by 5 bases and J by 7 bases, leaving 9 bases between them. The germline V gene encodes CDR1 SEHNR and CDR2 FQNEAQ (reference sequence). The CDR3 length is 12 residues.

The chain recombines TRBV10-1 with TRBJ1-1, with 11 bases that match TRBD1. The germline gives CDR1 WNHNN, CDR2 SYGVQD (reference sequence). V lost 4 bases to trimming and J lost 5 bases; unmatched junction nucleotides: 6. This CDR3 is built from 15 residues. The CDR3 region is CASSGRTGGQTEAFF. In nucleotides, the CDR3 is TGCGCCAGCAGTGGAAGGACAGGGGGCCAAACTGAAGCTTTCTTT.

This clone was counted a few times. The identical CDR3 is also encoded by other nucleotide sequences in the sample. The rearrangement joins TRBV7-9 to TRBJ2-3; D perhaps matches TRBD2 (6 bases). The CDR3 sequence is 12 residues long. Germline values: CDR1 SEHNR, CDR2 FQNEAQ (reference sequence). V was clipped by 5 bases and J by 4 bases, with 7 bases between them. CDR3 in DNA: TGTGCCAGCAGCCCGGGGGCAGATACGCAGTATTTT. This codes for CASSPGADTQYF.

This clone has just a few counts. This chain uses TRBV29-1 with TRBJ1-2; TRBD1 matches at 9 bases. Trimming cost V 4 bases and J 8 bases; bases outside gene matches: 11. The CDR3 is 14 amino acids. Per germline, CDR1 SQVTM and CDR2 ANQGSEA. CDR3 in DNA: TGCAGCGTTGCCCCCGGGACAGGGTACGGAGGCTACACCTTC. Its translation: CSVAPGTGYGGYTF.

The chain couples TRBV6-5 to TRBJ2-3; 7 bases match TRBD1. The V gene end was trimmed by 4 bases and the J gene end by 1 base; junction bases not matched to a gene: 8. This CDR3 spans 16 amino acids. Per the germline V gene, CDR1 is MNHEY and CDR2 is SVGAGI. Here the CDR3 reads CASSSRQGVGTDTQYF. Written as DNA, the CDR3 is TGTGCCAGCAGTTCGCGACAGGGAGTAGGCACAGATACGCAGTATTTT.

The rearrangement joins TRBV28 to TRBJ2-7; TRBD2 might be the D (6 bases). This CDR3 comprises 12 residues. Germline values: CDR1 MDHEN, CDR2 SYDVKM. Trimming took 10 bases from V and 2 from J, leaving 12 bases between them. The CDR3 DNA reads as TGTGCCACCAGGGACTCGGCCTACGAGCAGTACTTC. This translates into CATRDSAYEQYF.

The table lists this clone with a few counts. V usage is TRBV18 and J usage is TRBJ1-2, with D possibly TRBD1 on 6 matching bases. V was trimmed by 4 bases and J by 1 base, leaving 22 bases between them. Germline CDR1 and CDR2: KGHSH and LQKENI. The CDR3 consists of 18 residues. CDR3 sequence (DNA): TGTGCCAGCTCACATTCGCCGGGGGGCGGAAACTTTAACTATGGCTACACCTTC. This translates into CASSHSPGGGNFNYGYTF.

This clone has only a few counts. The rearrangement uses TRBV18 and TRBJ1-4; 7 nucleotides agree with TRBD1. V dropped 3 bases and J dropped 8; count of bases not matched to a gene: 9. CDR1 is KGHSH, CDR2 LQKENI, per germline. This CDR3 is built from 15 residues. The CDR3 DNA reads as TGTGCCAGCTCACCTCCGGGACAGATAGGGGAAAAACTGTTTTTT. Translation: CASSPPGQIGEKLFF.

The chain carries TRBV4-1 and TRBJ2-7, with 10 bases fitting TRBD2. Germline trimming cut 2 bases from V and 4 bases from J; bases unmatched to any gene: 8. This CDR3 comprises 16 residues. Germline V CDR1 and CDR2: MGHRA, YSYEKL. In DNA, the CDR3 is TGCGCCAGCAGCCAAACTTGGACTAGCGGACAATACGAGCAGTACTTC. Its translation: CASSQTWTSGQYEQYF.

This chain links TRBV6-1 with TRBJ1-1, with 9 bases identical to TRBD1. The CDR3 covers 16 residues. After removal of 4 bases from V and 5 bases from J, the junction contained 11 bases not matched to a gene. Germline CDR1 MNHNS, CDR2 SASEGT. The chain's CDR3 is CASSGGTGFVGTEAFF. For the CDR3, the DNA is TGTGCCAGCAGTGGAGGGACAGGGTTCGTTGGAACTGAAGCTTTCTTT.

The rearrangement links TRBV18 to TRBJ1-1; 7 bases are a match to TRBD1. Per the germline V gene, CDR1 is KGHSH and CDR2 is LQKENI. The CDR3 has 18 amino acids. J gave up 0 bases and V 2 bases, and 12 bases lay outside the gene matches. The CDR3 DNA is TGTGCCAGCTCACCATCCCCCTCGGACAGGAGATTGAACACTGAAGCTTTCTTT. It encodes CASSPSPSDRRLNTEAFF.

This clone occurred a few times. The chain joins TRBV6-1 to TRBJ2-7; perhaps TRBD2 as D (7 bases). Germline lookup yields CDR1 MNHNS and CDR2 SASEGT. V lost 8 bases to trimming and J lost 10 bases, with 15 bases between them. The CDR3 extends over 11 amino acids. CDR3 amino acids: CASGRGAEQYF. The CDR3 DNA sequence: TGTGCCAGCGGCCGGGGGGCGGAACAGTACTTC.

The CDR3 sequence is CASSLDRGYYGYTF. As DNA, the CDR3 is TGTGCCAGTAGTCTGGACAGGGGCTACTATGGCTACACCTTC. The chain has TRBV19 and TRBJ1-2, with 9 bases identical to TRBD1. The V and J ends lost 5 bases and 3 bases, in that order; junction bases with no gene match: 4. This CDR3 spans 14 amino acids. Germline V gene lookup returns CDR1 LNHDA and CDR2 SQIVND (reference sequence).

The gene calls are TRBV6-5 and TRBJ2-7, with D possibly TRBD1 on 6 matching bases. V shed 7 bases and J shed 8 bases, with 24 bases lying between them. The CDR3 extends over 15 amino acids. The germline V gene has CDR1 MNHEY and CDR2 SVGAGI. Here the CDR3 DNA reads TGTGCCAGCAATCAGGGAAGGGACATAAGTCACAAGCAGTACTTC. It is translated as CASNQGRDISHKQYF.

This clone has only a few counts. The chain couples TRBV30 to TRBJ2-5; 8 nucleotides agree with TRBD2. CDR3 length: 15 amino acids. Trimming removed 3 bases from V and 0 bases from J; junction bases left unmatched: 6. Per the germline V gene, CDR1 is GTSNPN and CDR2 is SVGIG (reference sequence). The CDR3 protein is CAWRSGSAYQETQYF. CDR3 in DNA: TGTGCCTGGAGAAGCGGGAGCGCGTACCAAGAGACCCAGTACTTC.

V and J are TRBV5-1 and TRBJ2-5, with 8 bases fitting TRBD2. The V gene's germline CDR1 is SGHRS and CDR2 YFSETQ. This CDR3 is 15 amino acids long. The trim removed 1 base at V and 2 bases at J, leaving 4 bases unmatched. CDR3 loop: CASSLTGREQETQYF. DNA for the CDR3: TGCGCCAGCAGCTTGACCGGGAGGGAGCAAGAGACCCAGTACTTC. Combining the CDR3 with reference TRBV5-1 and TRBJ2-5 gives the whole variable domain KAGVTQTPRYLIKTRGQQVTLSCSPISGHRSVSWYQQTPGQGLQFLFEYFSETQRNKGNFPGRFSGRQFSNSRSEMNVSTLELGDSALYLCASSLTGREQETQYFGPGTRLLVL.

This clone was recorded a few times. This chain joins TRBV5-1 and TRBJ2-1; 9 bases agree with TRBD1. V gave up 3 bases and J gave up 4 bases; unmatched junction bases: 8. The CDR3 totals 16 residues. Germline values: CDR1 SGHRS, CDR2 YFSETQ. The CDR3 DNA reads as TGCGCCAGCAGCTCGGGACAGGGCCGAGGATACAATGAGCAGTTCTTC. It yields the protein CASSSGQGRGYNEQFF.

The chain carries TRBV30 and TRBJ2-7; D gene ambiguous. Germline lookup yields CDR1 GTSNPN and CDR2 SVGIG (reference sequence). Trimming cost V 4 bases and J 0 bases, with 7 bases left between them. This CDR3 is 12 amino acids long. This CDR3 is CAWKQDSYEQYF. The CDR3 DNA reads TGTGCCTGGAAGCAGGACTCCTACGAGCAGTACTTC.

This clone was seen a handful of times. CDR3 DNA sequence: TGTGCCAGCAGCCGCCAGGGTACAGAGACCCAGTACTTC. Its translation is CASSRQGTETQYF. The gene calls are TRBV11-2 and TRBJ2-5; tentative D call: TRBD1 (5 bases). The V and J ends lost 5 bases and 4 bases respectively, with 11 bases between them. There are 13 residues in the CDR3. The germline V gene encodes CDR1 SGHAT and CDR2 FQNNGV.

In this sample, this clone turned up a few times. The V gene is TRBV5-1, the J gene TRBJ1-1; D is possibly TRBD1 (5 bases). The germline V and J ends were trimmed by 0 bases and 2 bases, with 11 bases remaining between them. Looked up from germline, CDR1 is SGHRS and CDR2 is YFSETQ. The CDR3 sequence is 15 residues long. CDR3 region: CASSLAAGLNTEAFF. The CDR3, as DNA: TGCGCCAGCAGCTTGGCCGCAGGGTTAAACACTGAAGCTTTCTTT.

The chain carries TRBV4-2 and TRBJ2-4, with 7 bases that match TRBD1. CDR1 and CDR2 (germline): LGHNA, YNFKEQ. The V segment lost 0 bases and the J segment 7 bases; nucleotides outside the gene matches: 3. The CDR3 is 14 residues long. This chain's CDR3 is CASSQDRGQNIQYF. In nucleotides, the CDR3 is TGTGCCAGCAGCCAAGATAGGGGGCAGAACATTCAGTACTTC.

This clone was observed a handful of times. This sequence joins TRBV30 and TRBJ1-1, with 8 bases fitting TRBD1. The CDR3 contains 13 residues. V was pared by 4 bases and J by 8 bases, with 9 bases of the junction left unmatched. Germline V CDR1 and CDR2: GTSNPN, SVGIG (reference sequence). Here the CDR3 reads CAWKGQALGEAFF. DNA for the CDR3: TGTGCCTGGAAGGGACAGGCTCTAGGGGAAGCTTTCTTT.

This clone showed up many times. The J gene is TRBJ2-7, the V gene TRBV29-1; D is undetermined. Trimming removed 4 bases at V and 5 bases at J, with 18 bases between. Germline V gives CDR1 SQVTM, CDR2 ANQGSEA. The CDR3 is 14 residues long. The CDR3 DNA reads as TGCAGCGTTGCGTGGCGACGCGGTGAGGACGAGCAGTACTTC. Its protein is CSVAWRRGEDEQYF.

This clone was recorded a few times. The gene calls are TRBV25-1 and TRBJ1-2, with TRBD1 matching over 7 bases. From germline, CDR1 is MGHDK and CDR2 SYGVNS. With V trimmed by 3 bases and J by 4 bases, 8 bases remained unmatched. CDR3 size: 15 residues. DNA of the CDR3: TGTGCCAGCAGTGACCGACAGGGAGTAGGCTATGGCTACACCTTC. As protein: CASSDRQGVGYGYTF.

This clone was seen a handful of times. V gene TRBV7-2 combines with J gene TRBJ2-1, with TRBD2 matching over 11 bases. The CDR3 consists of 14 residues. With 6 bases clipped from V and 7 bases from J, the junction kept 5 bases outside the gene matches. Germline lookup yields CDR1 SGHTA and CDR2 FQGNSA. The CDR3 spells CASRWSSGRNEQFF. CDR3 nucleotides: TGTGCCAGCAGGTGGTCTAGCGGGAGGAATGAGCAGTTCTTC. The whole variable domain, filled in from reference TRBV7-2 and TRBJ2-1, reads GAGVSQSPSNKVTEKGKDVELRCDPISGHTALYWYRQSLGQGLEFLIYFQGNSAPDKSGLPSDRFSAERTGGSVSTLTIQRTQQEDSAVYLCASRWSSGRNEQFFGPGTRLTVL.

The J gene is TRBJ2-7, the V gene TRBV30; D is possibly TRBD2 (5 bases). From germline, CDR1 is GTSNPN and CDR2 SVGIG (reference sequence). The V gene lost 4 bases and the J gene lost 12 bases, with 19 bases spanning the gap. The CDR3 has 12 amino acids. In nucleotides, the CDR3 is TGTGCCTGGAAGGAGGCCAGCTACCCTACGTACTTC. It is translated as CAWKEASYPTYF.